The 16 T cell receptor beta chains given below trace back to one sample, sequenced in a study of neurological immune-mediated disorders. TCRdb fed the 5' RACE reads into MiXCR, producing one record per CDR3 protein. The sample shows around 56,000 distinct CDR3 sequences, about 24% of them seen only once. Time point specified: technical triplicate 2. The sequenced sample consisted of PBMCs. The receptors were sampled from a man in his sixties with HTLV-1-associated myelopathy (HAM/TSP).

This chain joins TRBV18 and TRBJ2-7; a possible D gene is TRBD2 (6 bases). V dropped 3 bases and J dropped 3 bases, with 12 bases sitting between them. The CDR3 consists of 14 residues. From germline, CDR1 is KGHSH and CDR2 LQKENI. The CDR3 sequence is CASSPGGGNYEQYF. Written as DNA, the CDR3 is TGTGCCAGCTCACCCGGTGGGGGGAACTACGAGCAGTACTTC.

The V call is TRBV6-6, the J call TRBJ2-3; 8 nucleotides align to TRBD2. The trim removed 6 bases at V and 2 bases at J, leaving 13 bases unmatched. This CDR3 is built from 17 residues. Germline V gene data show CDR1 as MNHNY and CDR2 as SVGAGI (reference sequence). CDR3 sequence: CASRDRYRREVTDTQYF. CDR3 DNA: TGTGCCAGCAGGGACCGGTATCGGCGGGAGGTCACAGATACGCAGTATTTT.

There are many counts of this clonotype. The genes are TRBV12-3 or TRBV12-4 and TRBJ2-2; D tentatively fits TRBD1 or TRBD2 (5 bases each). This CDR3 is built from 14 residues. V dropped 6 bases and J dropped 7 bases, with 15 bases sitting between them. DNA of the CDR3: TGTGCCAGCAGCACCGGGACGGGGTACGGGGAGCTGTTTTTT. Encoded protein: CASSTGTGYGELFF.

This clonotype has at least ten counts. This chain uses TRBV20-1 with TRBJ2-7; TRBD2 is a possible D gene (6 bases). V was pared by 4 bases and J by 1 base, with 8 bases between. CDR1 and CDR2 from the germline V gene are DFQATT and SNEGSKA (reference sequence). The CDR3 totals 12 residues. The CDR3, as DNA: TGCAGTGCTACGGAGGGATCCTACGAGCAGTACTTC. Translation gives CSATEGSYEQYF.

This clonotype was seen ten or more times. The chain uses TRBV5-1 and TRBJ2-1, with 8 positions matching TRBD2. This CDR3 spans 15 amino acids. Germline CDR1 reads SGHRS; CDR2 reads YFSETQ. V trimming: 0 bases; J trimming: 4 bases; junction bases outside the gene matches: 3. CDR3 sequence reads: CASSLVAGHYNEQFF. CDR3 sequence (DNA): TGCGCCAGCAGCTTGGTAGCGGGACATTACAATGAGCAGTTCTTC.

In its sample, this clonotype was seen many times. The chain has TRBV3-1 and TRBJ1-1; 11 nucleotides match TRBD1. The CDR3 runs to 16 residues. Trimming removed 1 base from V and 8 bases from J; junction bases left unmatched: 9. Germline V lookup: CDR1 LGHDT, CDR2 YNNKEL (reference sequence). CDR3 protein: CASSQAARTGGMEAFF. CDR3 nucleotides: TGTGCCAGCAGCCAAGCTGCCCGGACAGGGGGCATGGAAGCTTTCTTT.

This clonotype was detected ten times or more. CDR3 loop: CASSIGTTDTQYF. CDR3 coding DNA: TGTGCCAGCAGCATAGGGACCACAGATACGCAGTATTTT. The chain uses TRBV9 and TRBJ2-3, with D perhaps given as TRBD1 or TRBD2 (5 bases each). V gave up 4 bases and J gave up 2 bases, with 8 bases separating them. CDR3 size: 13 residues. The germline gives CDR1 SGDLS, CDR2 YYNGEE.

This clonotype was recorded at least ten times. V is TRBV29-1 and J is TRBJ2-7; 11 bases line up with TRBD2. There are 14 residues in the CDR3. The V gene's germline CDR1 is SQVTM and CDR2 ANQGSEA. The V and J ends lost 4 bases and 7 bases, in that order; junction bases with no gene match: 9. This CDR3 is CSVGLAGGRWEQYF. The CDR3 DNA follows: TGCAGCGTTGGGCTAGCGGGAGGTAGATGGGAGCAGTACTTC.

Many counts were recorded for this clonotype. This sequence joins TRBV5-1 and TRBJ2-7; TRBD1 is a possible D gene (6 bases). CDR3 size: 12 residues. Between the trimmed V and J ends, which lost 3 bases and 5 bases, there was a span of 9 bases. Germline CDR1 reads SGHRS; CDR2 reads YFSETQ. The CDR3 reads CASSWDTDEQYF. CDR3 nucleotide sequence: TGCGCCAGCAGCTGGGACACAGACGAGCAGTACTTC.

The J gene is TRBJ2-2, the V gene TRBV29-1; no reliable D call. Deletions cut 1 base from V and 5 bases from J, with 11 bases between. This CDR3 contains 14 residues. In germline, CDR1 is SQVTM, CDR2 ANQGSEA. CDR3 residues: CSVEVGKGTGELFF. The CDR3 DNA reads TGCAGCGTTGAAGTAGGGAAAGGGACCGGGGAGCTGTTTTTT.

The chain recombines TRBV7-9 with TRBJ2-1, with D tentatively TRBD1 (6 bases). Germline CDR1 SEHNR, CDR2 FQNEAQ (reference sequence). The length of the CDR3 is 18 residues. Deletions cut 4 bases from V and 0 bases from J, with 19 bases between. The CDR3 reads CASSSQLGALSSYNEQFF. CDR3 DNA: TGTGCCAGCAGCTCTCAATTGGGGGCCCTCAGCTCCTACAATGAGCAGTTCTTC. Using reference TRBV7-9 and TRBJ2-1 for the parts outside the CDR3, the full variable domain is DTGVSQNPRHKITKRGQNVTFRCDPISEHNRLYWYRQTLGQGPEFLTYFQNEAQLEKSRLLSDRFSAERPKGSFSTLEIQRTEQGDSAMYLCASSSQLGALSSYNEQFFGPGTRLTVL.

This clonotype was detected many times. The CDR3: CSARVGSGRGNEQFF. CDR3 nucleotides: TGCAGTGCTAGAGTAGGGAGCGGGAGAGGGAATGAGCAGTTCTTC. V gene TRBV20-1 combines with J gene TRBJ2-1, with TRBD2 matching over 8 bases. Losses at the gene ends were 1 base for V and 7 bases for J; bases not matched to a gene: 9. Germline lookup yields CDR1 DFQATT and CDR2 SNEGSKA (reference sequence). The CDR3 has 15 residues.

This clonotype was observed many times. V is TRBV28 and J is TRBJ2-2; 8 bases are a match to TRBD1. The CDR3 runs to 15 residues. V was pared by 6 bases and J by 6 bases, with 9 bases of the junction left unmatched. Germline V gene lookup returns CDR1 MDHEN and CDR2 SYDVKM. DNA for the CDR3: TGTGCCAGCAGGCTAGGGACAGGTCAATCCGGGGAGCTGTTTTTT. This translates into CASRLGTGQSGELFF. Variable domain in full (rest from reference TRBV28 and TRBJ2-2): DVKVTQSSRYLVKRTGEKVFLECVQDMDHENMFWYRQDPGLGLRLIYFSYDVKMKEKGDIPEGYSVSREKKERFSLILESASTNQTSMYLCASRLGTGQSGELFFGEGSRLTVL.

This chain links TRBV6-5 with TRBJ1-4, with 7 bases identical to TRBD1. Per the germline V gene, CDR1 is MNHEY and CDR2 is SVGAGI. This CDR3 region has 14 residues. Trimming cost V 6 bases and J 8 bases; bases outside gene matches: 9. The CDR3 region is CASRLDRDGEKLFF. The CDR3 nucleotides are TGTGCCAGCAGACTAGACAGGGATGGCGAAAAACTGTTTTTT.

This clonotype has just a few counts. The chain couples TRBV4-1 to TRBJ2-1; D perhaps matches TRBD1 (6 bases). V was shortened by 1 base and J by 5 bases, with 12 bases between the two germline ends. The CDR3 spans 15 residues. Germline V gene data show CDR1 as MGHRA and CDR2 as YSYEKL. In nucleotides, the CDR3 is TGCGCCAGCAGCCAAGTGGTCAGGGGTGACAATGAGCAGTTCTTC. It encodes CASSQVVRGDNEQFF.

The V call is TRBV20-1, the J call TRBJ2-7; 10 bases agree with TRBD2. CDR1 DFQATT and CDR2 SNEGSKA come from the germline V gene (reference sequence). Unmatched junction bases numbered 5, after V lost 0 bases and J lost 3 bases. The CDR3 sequence is 15 residues long. In nucleotides, the CDR3 is TGCAGTGCTAGAGATGTCGGGACTAGCGTCTACGAGCAGTACTTC. This sequence encodes CSARDVGTSVYEQYF.